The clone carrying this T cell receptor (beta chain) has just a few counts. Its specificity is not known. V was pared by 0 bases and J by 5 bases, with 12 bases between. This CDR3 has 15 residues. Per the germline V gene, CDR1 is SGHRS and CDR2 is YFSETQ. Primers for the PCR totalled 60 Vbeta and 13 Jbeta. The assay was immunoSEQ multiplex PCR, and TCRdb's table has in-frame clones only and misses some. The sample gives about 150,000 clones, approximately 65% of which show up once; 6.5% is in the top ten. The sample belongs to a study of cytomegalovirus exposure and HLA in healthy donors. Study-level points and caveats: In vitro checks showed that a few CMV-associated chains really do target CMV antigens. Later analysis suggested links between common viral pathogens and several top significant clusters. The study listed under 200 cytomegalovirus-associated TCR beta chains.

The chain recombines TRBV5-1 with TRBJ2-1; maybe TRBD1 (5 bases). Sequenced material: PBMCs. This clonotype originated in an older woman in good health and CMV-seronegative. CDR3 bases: TGCGCCAGCAGCTTGGCCGGTACAGGTCACAATGAGCAGTTCTTC. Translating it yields CASSLAGTGHNEQFF. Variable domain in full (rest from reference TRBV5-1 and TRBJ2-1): KAGVTQTPRYLIKTRGQQVTLSCSPISGHRSVSWYQQTPGQGLQFLFEYFSETQRNKGNFPGRFSGRQFSNSRSEMNVSTLELGDSALYLCASSLAGTGHNEQFFGPGTRLTVL.